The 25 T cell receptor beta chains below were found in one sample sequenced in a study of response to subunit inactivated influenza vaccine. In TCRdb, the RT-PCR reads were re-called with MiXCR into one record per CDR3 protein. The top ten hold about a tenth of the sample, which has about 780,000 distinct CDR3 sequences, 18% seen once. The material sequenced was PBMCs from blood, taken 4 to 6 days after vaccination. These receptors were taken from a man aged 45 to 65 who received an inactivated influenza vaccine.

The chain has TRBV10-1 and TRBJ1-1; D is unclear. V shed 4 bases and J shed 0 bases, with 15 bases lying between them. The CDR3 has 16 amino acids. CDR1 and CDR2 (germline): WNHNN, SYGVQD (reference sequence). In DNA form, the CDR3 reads TGCGCCAGCAGTGTGCATTCCAACCTACTGAACACTGAAGCTTTCTTT. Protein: CASSVHSNLLNTEAFF.

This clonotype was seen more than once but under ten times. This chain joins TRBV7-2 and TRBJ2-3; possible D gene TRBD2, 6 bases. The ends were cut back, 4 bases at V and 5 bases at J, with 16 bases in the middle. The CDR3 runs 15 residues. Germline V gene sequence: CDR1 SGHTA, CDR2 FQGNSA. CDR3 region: CASSSRVVGRDTQYF. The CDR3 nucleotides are TGTGCCAGCAGCTCCAGGGTCGTCGGGAGAGATACGCAGTATTTT.

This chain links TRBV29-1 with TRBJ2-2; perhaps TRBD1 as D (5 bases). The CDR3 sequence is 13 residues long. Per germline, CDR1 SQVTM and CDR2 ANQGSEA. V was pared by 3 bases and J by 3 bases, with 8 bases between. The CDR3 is CSVEDTYTGELFF. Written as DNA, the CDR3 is TGCAGCGTTGAGGACACTTACACCGGGGAGCTGTTTTTT.

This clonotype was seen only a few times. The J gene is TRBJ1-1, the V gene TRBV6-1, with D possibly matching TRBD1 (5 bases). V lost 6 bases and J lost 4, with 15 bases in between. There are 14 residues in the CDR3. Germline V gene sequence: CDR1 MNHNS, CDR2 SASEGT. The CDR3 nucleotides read TGTGCCAGCAGGGCCGGTGGGGGAGGCACTGAAGCTTTCTTT. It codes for CASRAGGGGTEAFF.

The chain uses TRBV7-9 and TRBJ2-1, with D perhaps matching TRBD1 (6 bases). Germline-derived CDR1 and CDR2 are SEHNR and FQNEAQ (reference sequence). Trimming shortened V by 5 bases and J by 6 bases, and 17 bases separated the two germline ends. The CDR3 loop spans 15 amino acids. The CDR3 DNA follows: TGTGCCAGCAGCCACCGGGACAACTTTCGCAATGAGCAGTTCTTC. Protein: CASSHRDNFRNEQFF.

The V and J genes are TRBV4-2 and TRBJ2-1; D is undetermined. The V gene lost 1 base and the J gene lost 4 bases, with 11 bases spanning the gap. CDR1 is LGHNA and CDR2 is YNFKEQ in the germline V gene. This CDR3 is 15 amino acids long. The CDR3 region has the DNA TGTGCCAGCAGCCAAGGTCACAGTTTTTACAATGAGCAGTTCTTC. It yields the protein CASSQGHSFYNEQFF.

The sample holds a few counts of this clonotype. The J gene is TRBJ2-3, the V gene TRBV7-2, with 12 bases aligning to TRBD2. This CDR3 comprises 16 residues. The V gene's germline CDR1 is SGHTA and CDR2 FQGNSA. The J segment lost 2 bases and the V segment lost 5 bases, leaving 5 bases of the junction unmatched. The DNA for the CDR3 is TGTGCCAGCAGCCGACTAGCGGGGGCACACACAGATACGCAGTATTTT. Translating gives CASSRLAGAHTDTQYF.

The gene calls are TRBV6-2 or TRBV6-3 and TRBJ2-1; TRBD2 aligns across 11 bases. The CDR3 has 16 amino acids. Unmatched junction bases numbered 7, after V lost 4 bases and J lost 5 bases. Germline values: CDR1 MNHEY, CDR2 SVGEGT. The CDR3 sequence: CASSSASGGSNNEQFF. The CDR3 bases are TGTGCCAGCAGTTCCGCTAGCGGGGGGTCTAACAATGAGCAGTTCTTC.

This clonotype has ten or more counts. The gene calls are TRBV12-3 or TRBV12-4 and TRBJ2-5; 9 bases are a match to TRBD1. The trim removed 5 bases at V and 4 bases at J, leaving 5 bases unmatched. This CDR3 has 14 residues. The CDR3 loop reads CASSLGTGLETQYF. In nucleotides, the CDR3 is TGTGCCAGCAGTCTCGGGACAGGGCTAGAGACCCAGTACTTC.

The CDR3 region is CASSFMVGGNQPQHF. CDR3 coding DNA: TGTGCCAGCAGTTTTATGGTCGGCGGCAATCAGCCCCAGCATTTT. V gene TRBV12-3 or TRBV12-4 combines with J gene TRBJ1-5; D is unresolved. The CDR3 length is 15 residues. The V end lost 3 bases, the J end lost 2 bases, and 11 bases lay between the germline ends.

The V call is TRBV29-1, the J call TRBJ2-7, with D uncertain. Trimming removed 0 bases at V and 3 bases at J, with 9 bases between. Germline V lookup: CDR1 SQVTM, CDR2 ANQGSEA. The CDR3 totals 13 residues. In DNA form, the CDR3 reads TGCAGCGTTGAAGATCGGCAAAACTACGAGCAGTACTTC. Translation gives CSVEDRQNYEQYF.

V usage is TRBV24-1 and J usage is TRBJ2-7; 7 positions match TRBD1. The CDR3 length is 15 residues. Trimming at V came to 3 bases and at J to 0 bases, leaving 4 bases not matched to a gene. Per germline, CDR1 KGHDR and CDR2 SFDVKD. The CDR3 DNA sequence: TGTGCCACCAGTGATCCGACAGGGCCCTCCTACGAGCAGTACTTC. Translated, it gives CATSDPTGPSYEQYF.

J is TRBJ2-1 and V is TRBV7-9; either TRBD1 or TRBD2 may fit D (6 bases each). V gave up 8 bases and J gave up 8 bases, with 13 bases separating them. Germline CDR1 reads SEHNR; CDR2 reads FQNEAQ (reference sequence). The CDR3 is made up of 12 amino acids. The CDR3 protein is CASQRGDDEQFF. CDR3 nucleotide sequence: TGTGCCAGCCAAAGGGGGGACGATGAGCAGTTCTTC.

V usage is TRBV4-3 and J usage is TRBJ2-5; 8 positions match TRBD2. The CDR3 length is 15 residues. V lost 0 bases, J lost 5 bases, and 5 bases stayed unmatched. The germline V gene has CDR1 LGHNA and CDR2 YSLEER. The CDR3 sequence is CASSQDLAGSETQYF. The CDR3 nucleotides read TGCGCCAGCAGCCAAGACCTAGCGGGCTCGGAGACCCAGTACTTC.

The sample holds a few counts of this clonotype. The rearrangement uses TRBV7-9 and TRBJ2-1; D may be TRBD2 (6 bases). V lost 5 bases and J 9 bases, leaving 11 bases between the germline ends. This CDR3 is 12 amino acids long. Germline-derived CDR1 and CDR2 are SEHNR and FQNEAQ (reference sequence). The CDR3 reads CASSPGTVEQFF. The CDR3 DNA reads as TGTGCCAGCAGCCCAGGGACTGTTGAGCAGTTCTTC.

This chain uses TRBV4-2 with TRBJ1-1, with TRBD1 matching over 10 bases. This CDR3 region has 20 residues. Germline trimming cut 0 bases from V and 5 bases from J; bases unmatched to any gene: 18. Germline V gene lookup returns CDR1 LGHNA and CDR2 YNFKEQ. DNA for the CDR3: TGTGCCAGCAGCCAAGATCTAGTGAGACAGGGGGCAACACTGGGTACTGAAGCTTTCTTT. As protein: CASSQDLVRQGATLGTEAFF.

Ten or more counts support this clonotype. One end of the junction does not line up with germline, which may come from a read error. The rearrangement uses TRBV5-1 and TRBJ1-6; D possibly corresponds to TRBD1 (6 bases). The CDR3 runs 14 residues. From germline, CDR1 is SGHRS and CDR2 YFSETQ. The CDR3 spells CASSLEGGNSPLHF. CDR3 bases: TGTGCCAGCAGCTTGGAGGGGGGCAATTCACCCCTCCACTTT.

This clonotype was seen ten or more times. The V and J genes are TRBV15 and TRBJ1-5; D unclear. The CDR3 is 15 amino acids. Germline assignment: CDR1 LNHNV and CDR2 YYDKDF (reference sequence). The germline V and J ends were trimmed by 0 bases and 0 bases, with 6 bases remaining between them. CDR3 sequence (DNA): TGTGCCACCAGCAGAGATCGGGGTAGCAATCAGCCCCAGCATTTT. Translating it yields CATSRDRGSNQPQHF.

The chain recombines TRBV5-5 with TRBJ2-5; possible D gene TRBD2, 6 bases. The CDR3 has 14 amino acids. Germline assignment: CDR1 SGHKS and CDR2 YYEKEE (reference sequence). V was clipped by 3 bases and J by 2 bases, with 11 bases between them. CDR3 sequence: CASSSGSTQETQYF. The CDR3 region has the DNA TGTGCCAGCAGCTCCGGGAGCACTCAAGAGACCCAGTACTTC.

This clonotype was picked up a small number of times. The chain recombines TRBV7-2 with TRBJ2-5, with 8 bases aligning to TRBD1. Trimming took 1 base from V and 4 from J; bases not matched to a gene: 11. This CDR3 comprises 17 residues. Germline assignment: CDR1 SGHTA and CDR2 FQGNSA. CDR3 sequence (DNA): TGTGCCAGCAGCTTAGGACTCATAACAGGGGGGCGAGAGACCCAGTACTTC. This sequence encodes CASSLGLITGGRETQYF. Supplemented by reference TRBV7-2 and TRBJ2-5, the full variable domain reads GAGVSQSPSNKVTEKGKDVELRCDPISGHTALYWYRQSLGQGLEFLIYFQGNSAPDKSGLPSDRFSAERTGGSVSTLTIQRTQQEDSAVYLCASSLGLITGGRETQYFGPGTRLLVL.

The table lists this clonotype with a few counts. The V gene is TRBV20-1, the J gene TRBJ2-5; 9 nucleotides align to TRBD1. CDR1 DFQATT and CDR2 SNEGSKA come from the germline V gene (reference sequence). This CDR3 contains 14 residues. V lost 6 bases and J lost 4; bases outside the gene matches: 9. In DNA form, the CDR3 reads TGCAGTGCGTTTGGGACAGGGTTAAGAGAGACCCAGTACTTC. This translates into CSAFGTGLRETQYF.

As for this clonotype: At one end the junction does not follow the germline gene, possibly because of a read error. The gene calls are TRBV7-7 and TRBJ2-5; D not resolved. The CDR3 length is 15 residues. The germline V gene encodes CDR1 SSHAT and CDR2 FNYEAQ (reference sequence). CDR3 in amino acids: CASSPTIVEGETQYF. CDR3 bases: TGTGCTAGCAGCCCGACCATAGTGGAAGGAGAGACCCAGTACTTC.

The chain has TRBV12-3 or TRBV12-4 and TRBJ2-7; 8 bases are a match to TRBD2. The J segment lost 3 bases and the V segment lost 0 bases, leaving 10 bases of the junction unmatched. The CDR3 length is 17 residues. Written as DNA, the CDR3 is TGTGCCAGCAGTTTAGCGCTTAGCGGGGATTCCTTCTACGAGCAGTACTTC. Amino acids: CASSLALSGDSFYEQYF.

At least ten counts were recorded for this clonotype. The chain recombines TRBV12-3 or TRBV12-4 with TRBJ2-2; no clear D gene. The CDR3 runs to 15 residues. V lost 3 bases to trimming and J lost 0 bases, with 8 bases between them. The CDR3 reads CASSLGSSNTGELFF. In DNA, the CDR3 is TGTGCCAGCAGTTTGGGCAGCTCGAACACCGGGGAGCTGTTTTTT.

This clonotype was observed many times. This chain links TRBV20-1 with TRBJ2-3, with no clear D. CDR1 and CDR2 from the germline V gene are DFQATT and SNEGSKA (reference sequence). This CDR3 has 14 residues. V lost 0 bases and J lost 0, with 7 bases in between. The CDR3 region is CSAREMTSTDTQYF. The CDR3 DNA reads TGCAGTGCTAGAGAAATGACTAGCACAGATACGCAGTATTTT.